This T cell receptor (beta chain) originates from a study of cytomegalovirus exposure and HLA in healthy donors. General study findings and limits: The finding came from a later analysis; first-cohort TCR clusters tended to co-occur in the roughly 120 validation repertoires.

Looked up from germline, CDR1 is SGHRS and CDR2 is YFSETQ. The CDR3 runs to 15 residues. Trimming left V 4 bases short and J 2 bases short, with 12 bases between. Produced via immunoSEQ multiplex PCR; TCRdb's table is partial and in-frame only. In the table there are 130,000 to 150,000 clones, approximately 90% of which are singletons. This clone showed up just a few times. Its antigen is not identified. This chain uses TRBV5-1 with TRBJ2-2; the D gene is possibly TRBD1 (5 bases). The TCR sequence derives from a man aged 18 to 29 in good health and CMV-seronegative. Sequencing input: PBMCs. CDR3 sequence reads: CASSGGHSNTGELFF. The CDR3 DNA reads TGCGCCAGCAGCGGCGGACATTCTAACACCGGGGAGCTGTTTTTT.